Listed here are 25 T cell receptor beta chains from one sample, sequenced in a study of PD-1 blockade in classical Hodgkin lymphoma. The table came from immunoSEQ multiplex PCR; TCRdb's copy has only in-frame clones and leaves some out. The table has 90,000 or so clones, around 78% seen once; the top ten hold about 9.4%. As for time point: cycle 4 day 1 (C4D1), after 6 weeks of nivolumab. All trial patients relapsed after autologous stem cell transplantation. This specimen was peripheral blood mononuclear cells (PBMCs), taken before the fourth cycle of nivolumab. The receptors here all came from a human donor with classical Hodgkin lymphoma.

The J gene is TRBJ1-2, the V gene TRBV5-1; 9 nucleotides align to TRBD1. The trim removed 1 base at V and 0 bases at J, leaving 7 bases unmatched. The CDR3 totals 17 residues. CDR1 and CDR2 from the germline V gene are SGHRS and YFSETQ. CDR3 DNA: TGCGCCAGCAGCTTGACGGGGACAGGGATAGCTAACTATGGCTACACCTTC. Translated, it gives CASSLTGTGIANYGYTF. Full variable domain (outside the CDR3, taken from reference TRBV5-1 and TRBJ1-2): KAGVTQTPRYLIKTRGQQVTLSCSPISGHRSVSWYQQTPGQGLQFLFEYFSETQRNKGNFPGRFSGRQFSNSRSEMNVSTLELGDSALYLCASSLTGTGIANYGYTFGSGTRLTVV.

The gene calls are TRBV9 and TRBJ2-3; 7 bases map to TRBD2. The CDR3 is made up of 18 amino acids. Trimming removed 0 bases from V and 1 base from J; junction bases left unmatched: 11. The germline CDR1 and CDR2 sequences are SGDLS and YYNGEE. CDR3 DNA sequence: TGTGCCAGCAGCGTAGATGGGGGGGGAGGAGATGGCACAGATACGCAGTATTTT. This sequence encodes CASSVDGGGGDGTDTQYF.

This clone was detected only a few times. The chain uses TRBV7-9 and TRBJ1-1; 10 nucleotides agree with TRBD1. Per germline, CDR1 SEHNR and CDR2 FQNEAQ (reference sequence). This CDR3 region has 18 residues. Germline trimming cut 2 bases from V and 4 bases from J; bases unmatched to any gene: 13. CDR3 region: CASSLSPGQGPYGTEAFF. The DNA of the CDR3 is TGTGCCAGCAGCTTAAGCCCGGGACAGGGGCCGTACGGCACTGAAGCTTTCTTT.

V usage is TRBV6-6 and J usage is TRBJ2-5; maybe TRBD2 (6 bases). CDR3 length equals 15 residues. The germline V and J ends were trimmed by 0 bases and 0 bases, with 8 bases remaining between them. Looked up from germline, CDR1 is MNHNY and CDR2 is SVGAGI (reference sequence). DNA for the CDR3: TGTGCCAGCAGTTACTCACGGGGGTACCAAGAGACCCAGTACTTC. As protein: CASSYSRGYQETQYF.

Remarks on this clone: A far larger clone is one base from this, pointing to a likely read error. This chain links TRBV11-3 with TRBJ2-7; 10 bases fit TRBD2. The CDR3 sequence is 14 residues long. The V gene's germline CDR1 is SGHNT and CDR2 YENEEA. V was pared by 5 bases and J by 0 bases, with 1 base of the junction left unmatched. CDR3 DNA sequence: TGTGCCAGCAGCCCTAGCGGGGGCTCCTACGAGCAGTACTTC. This translates into CASSPSGGSYEQYF.

This clone was seen a handful of times. The chain links TRBV7-8 to TRBJ1-5; D is perhaps TRBD1 (5 bases). Germline V CDR1 and CDR2: SGHVS, FQNEAQ. There are 16 residues in the CDR3. V lost 1 base, J lost 4 bases, and 14 bases lay in between. The CDR3 loop is CASSLVYTGQNQPQHF. In nucleotides, the CDR3 is TGTGCCAGCAGCTTAGTGTACACGGGGCAAAATCAGCCCCAGCATTTT.

The chain combines TRBV18 with TRBJ2-7; TRBD1 matches at 7 bases. V dropped 8 bases and J dropped 5; count of bases not matched to a gene: 6. Germline-derived CDR1 and CDR2 are KGHSH and LQKENI. The CDR3 contains 12 residues. CDR3 loop: CASQTGSHEQYF. Written as DNA, the CDR3 is TGTGCCAGCCAGACAGGGTCCCACGAGCAGTACTTC. Full variable domain (remainder filled in from reference TRBV18 and TRBJ2-7): NAGVMQNPRHLVRRRGQEARLRCSPMKGHSHVYWYRQLPEEGLKFMVYLQKENIIDESGMPKERFSAEFPKEGPSILRIQQVVRGDSAAYFCASQTGSHEQYFGPGTRLTVT.

This chain connects TRBV10-3 to TRBJ1-3; TRBD1 agrees at 9 bases. This CDR3 spans 13 amino acids. The J segment lost 7 bases and the V segment lost 10 bases, leaving 8 bases of the junction unmatched. Germline CDR1 ENHRY, CDR2 SYGVKD. Here the CDR3 DNA reads TGTGCCACCTCGGGACAGGGCAGTAACACCATATATTTT. Amino acids: CATSGQGSNTIYF.

J is TRBJ2-3 and V is TRBV5-6, with TRBD1 as a possible D gene (5 bases). This CDR3 spans 16 amino acids. Germline loops: CDR1 SGHDT, CDR2 YYEEEE. The V end was cut by 3 bases, the J end by 2 bases, with 16 bases between. CDR3 nucleotide sequence: TGTGCCAGCAGCTCGTGGGGCAGTTCCATCACAGATACGCAGTATTTT. Protein sequence: CASSSWGSSITDTQYF.

This chain uses TRBV7-2 with TRBJ2-5, with D hard to call. Deletions cut 5 bases from V and 5 bases from J, with 9 bases between. The CDR3 is made up of 12 amino acids. Germline V gene data show CDR1 as SGHTA and CDR2 as FQGNSA. CDR3 residues: CASSAMSETQYF. The CDR3 bases are TGTGCCAGCAGCGCCATGTCTGAGACCCAGTACTTC.

The chain links TRBV10-3 to TRBJ1-1; weak D call: TRBD1 (6 bases). CDR1 and CDR2 from the germline V gene are ENHRY and SYGVKD. This CDR3 has 14 amino acids. Between the trimmed V and J ends, which lost 10 bases and 6 bases, there was a span of 21 bases. As DNA, the CDR3 is TGTGCCACTTCACTAAGGACAGCCGGGGCTGAAGCTTTCTTT. Its translation is CATSLRTAGAEAFF.

The V call is TRBV11-2, the J call TRBJ1-6; D uncertain. Per the germline V gene, CDR1 is SGHAT and CDR2 is FQNNGV. This CDR3 region has 15 residues. V was trimmed by 1 base and J by 6 bases, leaving 10 bases between them. The CDR3 bases are TGTGCCAGCAGCTTAGGGAAGGGATCTAATTCACCCCTCCACTTT. It specifies CASSLGKGSNSPLHF. Combining the CDR3 with reference TRBV11-2 and TRBJ1-6 gives the whole variable domain EAGVAQSPRYKIIEKRQSVAFWCNPISGHATLYWYQQILGQGPKLLIQFQNNGVVDDSQLPKDRFSAERLKGVDSTLKIQPAKLEDSAVYLCASSLGKGSNSPLHFGNGTRLTVT.

V usage is TRBV27 and J usage is TRBJ2-7; 7 bases are shared with TRBD1. Germline CDR1 reads MNHEY; CDR2 reads SMNVEV (reference sequence). V lost 4 bases, J lost 1 base, and 7 bases stayed unmatched. The CDR3 is 15 residues long. The CDR3 protein is CASSSPGRGSYEQYF. The CDR3 nucleotides are TGTGCCAGCAGTTCCCCCGGCAGGGGGTCCTACGAGCAGTACTTC.

The rearrangement joins TRBV10-3 to TRBJ1-2; 7 nucleotides line up with TRBD1. CDR3 size: 14 residues. Germline trimming cut 3 bases from V and 7 bases from J; bases unmatched to any gene: 8. From germline, CDR1 is ENHRY and CDR2 SYGVKD. CDR3 in DNA: TGTGCCATCAGTGATTCACAGGGGATCGGTGGCTACACCTTC. This gives the protein CAISDSQGIGGYTF.

This clone is classed as medium-sized. This chain joins TRBV21-1 and TRBJ2-7; the table's D gene call, TRBD2, was not cross checked with the DNA. TRBV21-1 is noted as a pseudogene. The CDR3 covers 14 residues. CDR3 in DNA: TGTGCCAGCAGCTTATCGGGAGGCTCCTACGAGCAGTACTTC. Amino acids: CASSLSGGSYEQYF.

This clone was counted between two and nine times. The gene calls are TRBV19 and TRBJ1-2; TRBD1 aligns across 7 bases. The germline gives CDR1 LNHDA, CDR2 SQIVND (reference sequence). With 5 bases clipped from V and 3 bases from J, the junction kept 12 bases outside the gene matches. The length of the CDR3 is 16 residues. CDR3 nucleotides: TGTGCCAGTAGTCCCCTCAGGTCAGGGGGGCACTATGGCTACACCTTC. It encodes CASSPLRSGGHYGYTF. Supplemented by reference TRBV19 and TRBJ1-2, the full variable domain reads DGGITQSPKYLFRKEGQNVTLSCEQNLNHDAMYWYRQDPGQGLRLIYYSQIVNDFQKGDIAEGYSVSREKKESFPLTVTSAQKNPTAFYLCASSPLRSGGHYGYTFGSGTRLTVV.

V and J are TRBV6-1 and TRBJ1-5; unclear D gene. The CDR3 sequence is 12 residues long. Germline-derived CDR1 and CDR2 are MNHNS and SASEGT. V was trimmed by 6 bases and J by 3 bases, leaving 6 bases between them. The CDR3: CASRHLNQPQHF. CDR3 sequence (DNA): TGTGCCAGCAGACACCTCAATCAGCCCCAGCATTTT.

This chain joins TRBV13 and TRBJ2-7, with a possible D match to TRBD1 (5 bases). Trimming stripped 4 bases from V and 1 base from J, with 20 bases between. The germline V gene has CDR1 PRHDT and CDR2 FYEKMQ (reference sequence). The CDR3 runs to 17 residues. CDR3 coding DNA: TGTGCCAGCAGCTCCGGATTGGGGCGCCCGGGTTCCTACGAGCAGTACTTC. The encoded protein is CASSSGLGRPGSYEQYF.

This chain joins TRBV19 and TRBJ1-5; 8 nucleotides match TRBD1. The CDR3 has 15 amino acids. CDR1 is LNHDA and CDR2 is SQIVND in the germline V gene (reference sequence). Trimming took 7 bases from V and 4 from J; bases not matched to a gene: 9. The CDR3 bases are TGTGCCAGTAAAGGACAGGGCGAAGGGAATCAGCCCCAGCATTTT. It codes for CASKGQGEGNQPQHF.

V is TRBV6-1 and J is TRBJ2-2, with TRBD2 identical over 7 bases. The CDR3 is 15 amino acids. J gave up 6 bases and V 7 bases, and 11 bases lay outside the gene matches. The germline V gene encodes CDR1 MNHNS and CDR2 SASEGT. The CDR3 is CASTTFSGAAGELFF. The CDR3 bases are TGTGCCAGCACTACCTTCAGCGGGGCAGCCGGGGAGCTGTTTTTT.

V is TRBV2 and J is TRBJ1-2, with a weak D call TRBD1 (5 bases). In germline, CDR1 is SNHLY, CDR2 FYNNEI. Trimming took off 6 bases at V and 4 bases at J, with 15 bases between the two ends. The CDR3 spans 14 residues. The CDR3 sequence: CASRGDSRLYGYTF. The CDR3 nucleotides are TGTGCCAGCAGGGGGGATAGCAGACTCTATGGCTACACCTTC. Complete variable domain (other parts from reference TRBV2 and TRBJ1-2): EPEVTQTPSHQVTQMGQEVILRCVPISNHLYFYWYRQILGQKVEFLVSFYNNEISEKSEIFDDQFSVERPDGSNFTLKIRSTKLEDSAMYFCASRGDSRLYGYTFGSGTRLTVV.

The V and J genes are TRBV6-5 and TRBJ1-4, with D unresolved. V was cut by 9 bases and J by 4 bases, with 12 bases left in between. This CDR3 spans 13 amino acids. Germline CDR1 and CDR2: MNHEY and SVGAGI. CDR3 sequence reads: CASLFGHNEKLFF. The CDR3 DNA sequence: TGTGCCAGTCTTTTCGGTCATAATGAAAAACTGTTTTTT.

This clone appeared a few times. The chain recombines TRBV9 with TRBJ1-1, with D perhaps TRBD1 (6 bases). The CDR3 consists of 14 residues. Between the trimmed V and J ends, which lost 0 bases and 6 bases, there was a span of 12 bases. Germline V lookup: CDR1 SGDLS, CDR2 YYNGEE. CDR3 DNA: TGTGCCAGCAGCGTAGACAGGGCGGGCGCTGAAGCTTTCTTT. As protein: CASSVDRAGAEAFF.

The chain recombines TRBV6-5 with TRBJ2-7; D not resolved. The germline CDR1 and CDR2 sequences are MNHEY and SVGAGI. The CDR3 extends over 10 amino acids. V dropped 7 bases and J dropped 4 bases, with 5 bases sitting between them. The CDR3 here is CASTEYEQYF. As DNA, the CDR3 is TGTGCCAGCACGGAGTACGAGCAGTACTTC.

The chain couples TRBV7-2 to TRBJ2-1; tentative D call: TRBD2 (7 bases). Germline V gene sequence: CDR1 SGHTA, CDR2 FQGNSA. The CDR3 has 16 amino acids. Trimming stripped 7 bases from V and 9 bases from J, with 25 bases between. CDR3 coding DNA: TGTGCCAGCAACAAAGGGGGTCCAGCGGGATTGAGTGAGCAGTTCTTC. Its protein product is CASNKGGPAGLSEQFF.